This T cell receptor (beta chain) was observed in a study of CD8+CD57+ T cells in acquired aplastic anemia. Overall study context: When averaged, DNA from sorted CD4+ and CD8+ cells came to approximately 3.2 ug. Whole-study findings and limits: Patients and controls had in common 25 to 30 CD8+ CDR3 sequences. Patients showed no significant difference from controls in CD8+ Simpson's diversity.

Germline loops: CDR1 SGHRS, CDR2 YFSETQ. V was pared by 3 bases and J by 2 bases, with 8 bases between. The CDR3 has 13 residues. This clonotype was found many times. The antigen remains undetermined. Genomic DNA templated the TCR beta VDJ and CDR3 profiling. Using its own MiXCR run on the reads, TCRdb lists one record per CDR3 protein. The profile shows around 400,000 distinct CDR3 sequences, 55% to 70% of them singletons. The sequence was collected from a human donor in good health, serving as a control. This chain connects TRBV5-1 to TRBJ1-2; the D is unclear. Sequenced input: sorted CD4+, CD8+, or CD8+CD57+ T cells (not recorded which) from PBMCs. DNA of the CDR3: TGCGCCAGCAGCTCACGGCAGAACTATGGCTACACCTTC. Encoded protein: CASSSRQNYGYTF.